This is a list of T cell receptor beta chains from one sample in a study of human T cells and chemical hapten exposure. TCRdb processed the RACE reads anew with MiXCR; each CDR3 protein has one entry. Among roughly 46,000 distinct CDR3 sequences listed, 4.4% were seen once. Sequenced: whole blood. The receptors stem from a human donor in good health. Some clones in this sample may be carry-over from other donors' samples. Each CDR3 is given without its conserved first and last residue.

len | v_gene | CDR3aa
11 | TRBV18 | ASSPGSNPPQH
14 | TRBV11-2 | ANPGGTRLINNEQF
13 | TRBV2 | ASSETSGRRETQY
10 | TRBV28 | ASRGQVYEQY
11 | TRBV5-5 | VSSLIAKNIQY
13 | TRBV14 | ASSQGQRPQETQY
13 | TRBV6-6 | ASSILGGRAYEQY
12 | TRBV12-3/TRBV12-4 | ASSYQRVTDTQY
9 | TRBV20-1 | SARDKDTQY
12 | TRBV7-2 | ASSPGLYTGELF
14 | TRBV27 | ASSPRGGEWADTQY
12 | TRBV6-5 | ASSYRQNTGELF
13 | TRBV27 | ASSPRGTATYEQY
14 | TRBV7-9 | ASSSHSGPGGVKLF
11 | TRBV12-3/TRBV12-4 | ASKSDGDSPLH
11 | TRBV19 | ASSPGQAYEQY
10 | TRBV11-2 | ASSPGAVGAF
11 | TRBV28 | ASSLGALGEQF
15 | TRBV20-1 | SAVPKESSGVYNEQF
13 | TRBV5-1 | ASSWARQGVYEQY
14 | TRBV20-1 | SARDMGRVMNTEAF
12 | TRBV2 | ASSEVQVNQPQH
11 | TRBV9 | ASSVAASYEQY
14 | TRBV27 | ASSSHASGTGYEQY
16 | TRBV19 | ASSMTPLGTGSRYEQY
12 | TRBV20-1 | SARDGQGLTEAF
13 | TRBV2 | ASSEAEDSTDTQY
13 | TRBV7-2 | ASSLEQGIRETQY
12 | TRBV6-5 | ASSYSVAGETQY
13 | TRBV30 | AWSVRPGGNQPQH
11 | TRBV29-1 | SAWAGQGYGYT
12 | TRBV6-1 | ASSPLGRYYEQY
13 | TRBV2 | ASAQTGTINSPLH
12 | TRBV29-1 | SVETPRGPGTQY
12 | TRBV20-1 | SASRARSNQPQH
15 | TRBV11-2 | ASSADNSGRVRNEQF
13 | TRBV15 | ATSRAGGGSGEQY
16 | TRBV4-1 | ASSRKGTQMSGANVLT
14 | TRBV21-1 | ASSNQGLAGVCEQY
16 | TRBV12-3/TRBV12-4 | ASSRPGQGGLRNTEAF
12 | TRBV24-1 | ATRTSEDSSEQF
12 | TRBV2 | ASIVGLTPATQY
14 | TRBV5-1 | ASSFLGQGARETQY